This T cell receptor beta chain emerged from a study of early stage breast cancer tumors. The germline V gene encodes CDR1 SGHDT and CDR2 YYEEEE. V shed 0 bases and J 1 base; nucleotides not matched to a gene: 6. This CDR3 comprises 16 residues. Produced via immunoSEQ multiplex PCR; TCRdb's table is partial and in-frame only. The data contain roughly 58,000 clones, 85% to 95% of them singletons. This chain joins TRBV5-6 and TRBJ2-5; 7 nucleotides agree with TRBD2. The sequence derives from a person in their 70s with breast cancer. Material for sequencing was blood. The CDR3 protein is CASSLVQRGVQETQYF. CDR3 coding DNA: TGTGCCAGCAGCTTGGTACAGCGGGGCGTCCAAGAGACCCAGTACTTC.